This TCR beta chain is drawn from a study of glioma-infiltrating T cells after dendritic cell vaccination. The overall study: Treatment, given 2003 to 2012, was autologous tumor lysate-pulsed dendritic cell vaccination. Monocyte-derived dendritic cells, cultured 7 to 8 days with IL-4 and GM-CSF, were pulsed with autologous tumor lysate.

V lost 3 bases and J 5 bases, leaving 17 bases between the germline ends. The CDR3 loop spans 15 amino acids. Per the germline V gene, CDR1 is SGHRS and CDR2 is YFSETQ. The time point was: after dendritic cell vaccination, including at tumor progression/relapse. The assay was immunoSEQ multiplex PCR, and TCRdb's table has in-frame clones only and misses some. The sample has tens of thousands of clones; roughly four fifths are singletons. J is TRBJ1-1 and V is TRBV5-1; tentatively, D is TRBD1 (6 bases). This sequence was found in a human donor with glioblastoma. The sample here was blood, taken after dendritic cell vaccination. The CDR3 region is CASSWPDRTGTEAFF. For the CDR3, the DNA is TGCGCCAGCAGCTGGCCCGACAGGACTGGGACTGAAGCTTTCTTT.